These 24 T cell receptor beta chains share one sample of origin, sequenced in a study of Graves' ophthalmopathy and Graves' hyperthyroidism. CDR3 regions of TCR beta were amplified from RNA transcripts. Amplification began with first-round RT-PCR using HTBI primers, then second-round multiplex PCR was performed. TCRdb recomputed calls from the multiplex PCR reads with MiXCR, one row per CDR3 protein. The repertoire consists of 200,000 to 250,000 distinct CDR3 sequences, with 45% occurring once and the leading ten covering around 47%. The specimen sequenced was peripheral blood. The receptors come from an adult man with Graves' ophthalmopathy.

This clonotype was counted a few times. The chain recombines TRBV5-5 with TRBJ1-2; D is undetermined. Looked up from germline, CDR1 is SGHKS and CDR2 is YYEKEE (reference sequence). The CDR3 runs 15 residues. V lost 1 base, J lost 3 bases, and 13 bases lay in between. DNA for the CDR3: TGTGCCAGCAGCTTGAGGGAGGGTGGTTACTATGGCTACACCTTC. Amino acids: CASSLREGGYYGYTF.

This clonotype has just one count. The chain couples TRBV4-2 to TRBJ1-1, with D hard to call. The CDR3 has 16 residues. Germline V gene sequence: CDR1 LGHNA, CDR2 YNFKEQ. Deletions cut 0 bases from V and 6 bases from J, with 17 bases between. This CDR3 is CASSQDVGEAGAEAFF. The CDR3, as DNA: TGTGCCAGCAGCCAAGACGTGGGAGAGGCAGGCGCTGAAGCTTTCTTT.

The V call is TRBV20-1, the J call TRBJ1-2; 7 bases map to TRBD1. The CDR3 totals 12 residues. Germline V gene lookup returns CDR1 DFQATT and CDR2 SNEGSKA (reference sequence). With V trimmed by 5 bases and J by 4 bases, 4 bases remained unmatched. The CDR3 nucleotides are TGCAGTGCTGGGACAGAGATCTATGGCTACACCTTC. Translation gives CSAGTEIYGYTF.

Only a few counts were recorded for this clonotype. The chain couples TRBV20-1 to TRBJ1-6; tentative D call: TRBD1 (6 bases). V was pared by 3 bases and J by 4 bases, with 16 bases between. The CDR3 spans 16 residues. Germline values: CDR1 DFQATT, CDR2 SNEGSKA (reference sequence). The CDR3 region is CSASPFSQGYNSPLHF. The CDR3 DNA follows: TGCAGTGCTAGCCCTTTTTCTCAGGGGTATAATTCACCCCTCCACTTT.

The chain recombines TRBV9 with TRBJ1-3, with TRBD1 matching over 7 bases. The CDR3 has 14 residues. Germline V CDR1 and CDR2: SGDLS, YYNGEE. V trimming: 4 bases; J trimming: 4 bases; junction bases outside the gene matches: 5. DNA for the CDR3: TGTGCCAGCAGCCCCACAGGGGTCGGAAACACCATATATTTT. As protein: CASSPTGVGNTIYF.

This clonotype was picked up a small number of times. The CDR3 sequence is CASSLLGTYEQYF. The CDR3 DNA follows: TGTGCCAGCAGTTTACTCGGAACCTACGAGCAGTACTTC. V and J are TRBV6-6 and TRBJ2-7; no clear D gene. CDR3 length equals 13 residues. Germline-derived CDR1 and CDR2 are MNHNY and SVGAGI (reference sequence). V lost 4 bases and J lost 2, with 9 bases in between.

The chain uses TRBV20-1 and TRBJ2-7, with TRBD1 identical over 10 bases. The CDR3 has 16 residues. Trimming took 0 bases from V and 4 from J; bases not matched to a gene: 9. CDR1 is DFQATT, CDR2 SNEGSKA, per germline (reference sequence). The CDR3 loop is CSARDRGRTGGYEQYF. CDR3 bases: TGCAGTGCTAGAGATAGGGGGAGGACAGGGGGTTACGAGCAGTACTTC.

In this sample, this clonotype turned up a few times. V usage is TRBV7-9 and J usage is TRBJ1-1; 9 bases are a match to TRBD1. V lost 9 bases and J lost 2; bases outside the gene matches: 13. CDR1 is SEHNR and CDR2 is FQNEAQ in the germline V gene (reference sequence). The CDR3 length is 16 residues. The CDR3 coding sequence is TGTGCCAGTAGCCCCCCCGGGACAGGGACCAACACTGAAGCTTTCTTT. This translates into CASSPPGTGTNTEAFF.

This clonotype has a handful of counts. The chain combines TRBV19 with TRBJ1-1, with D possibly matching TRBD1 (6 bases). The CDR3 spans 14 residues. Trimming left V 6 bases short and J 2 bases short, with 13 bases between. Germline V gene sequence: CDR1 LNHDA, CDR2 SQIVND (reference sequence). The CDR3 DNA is TGTGCCAGTAGAAGGGGGAATGAAAACACTGAAGCTTTCTTT. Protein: CASRRGNENTEAFF.

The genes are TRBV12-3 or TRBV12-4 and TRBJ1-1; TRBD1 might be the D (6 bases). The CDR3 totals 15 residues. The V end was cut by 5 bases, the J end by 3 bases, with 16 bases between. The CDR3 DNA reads TGTGCCAGCAGTGCATGGACCGCAGGGGACACTGAAGCTTTCTTT. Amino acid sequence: CASSAWTAGDTEAFF.

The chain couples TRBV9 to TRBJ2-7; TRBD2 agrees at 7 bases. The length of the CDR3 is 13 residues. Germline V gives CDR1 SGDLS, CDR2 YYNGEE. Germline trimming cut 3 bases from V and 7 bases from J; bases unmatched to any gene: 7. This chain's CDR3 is CASSAGTGREQYF. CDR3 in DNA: TGTGCCAGCAGCGCAGGGACCGGGAGGGAGCAGTACTTC.

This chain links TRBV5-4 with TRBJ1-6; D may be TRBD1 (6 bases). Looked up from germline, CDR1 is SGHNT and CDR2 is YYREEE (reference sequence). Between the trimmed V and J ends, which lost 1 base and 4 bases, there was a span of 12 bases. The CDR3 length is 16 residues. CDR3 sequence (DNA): TGTGCCAGCAGCTTGTTCGGGGGCTCTTATAATTCACCCCTCCACTTT. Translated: CASSLFGGSYNSPLHF. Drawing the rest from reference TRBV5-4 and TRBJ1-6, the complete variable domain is ETGVTQSPTHLIKTRGQQVTLRCSSQSGHNTVSWYQQALGQGPQFIFQYYREEENGRGNFPPRFSGLQFPNYSSELNVNALELDDSALYLCASSLFGGSYNSPLHFGNGTRLTVT.

Here the CDR3 DNA reads TGTGCCAGCAGCTTGAGAGGGATGCCTGAATACGAGCAGTACTTC. It specifies CASSLRGMPEYEQYF. The chain carries TRBV11-3 and TRBJ2-7; TRBD2 is a possible D gene (5 bases). V was shortened by 3 bases and J by 4 bases, with 16 bases between the two germline ends. The CDR3 is made up of 15 amino acids. The germline gives CDR1 SGHNT, CDR2 YENEEA.

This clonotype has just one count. CDR3 in amino acids: CSVLISNRQGTPWETQYF. DNA for the CDR3: TGCAGCGTTCTGATCTCGAACCGACAGGGGACCCCATGGGAGACCCAGTACTTC. This sequence joins TRBV29-1 and TRBJ2-5, with 8 bases lining up with TRBD1. This CDR3 region has 18 residues. Germline trimming cut 5 bases from V and 5 bases from J; bases unmatched to any gene: 22. The germline V gene has CDR1 SQVTM and CDR2 ANQGSEA.

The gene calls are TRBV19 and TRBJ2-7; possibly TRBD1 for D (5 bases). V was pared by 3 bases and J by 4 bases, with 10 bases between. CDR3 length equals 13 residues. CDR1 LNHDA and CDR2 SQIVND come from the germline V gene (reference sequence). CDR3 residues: CASSIDRTYEQYF. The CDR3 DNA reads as TGTGCCAGTAGTATTGACAGAACTTACGAGCAGTACTTC.

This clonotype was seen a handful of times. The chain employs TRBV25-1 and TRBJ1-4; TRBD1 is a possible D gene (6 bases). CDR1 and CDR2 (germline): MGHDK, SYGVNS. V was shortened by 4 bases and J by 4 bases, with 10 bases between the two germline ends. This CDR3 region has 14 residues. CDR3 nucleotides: TGTGCCAGCAGTGTACAGGGCGGTAATGAAAAACTGTTTTTT. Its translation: CASSVQGGNEKLFF.

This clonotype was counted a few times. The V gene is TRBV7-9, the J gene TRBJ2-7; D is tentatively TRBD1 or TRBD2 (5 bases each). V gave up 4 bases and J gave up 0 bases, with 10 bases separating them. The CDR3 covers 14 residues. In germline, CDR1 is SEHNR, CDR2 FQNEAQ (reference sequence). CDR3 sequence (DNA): TGTGCCAGCAGCTCTGCTGGGGGCTCCTACGAGCAGTACTTC. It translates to CASSSAGGSYEQYF. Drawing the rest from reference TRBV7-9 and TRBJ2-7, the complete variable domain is DTGVSQNPRHKITKRGQNVTFRCDPISEHNRLYWYRQTLGQGPEFLTYFQNEAQLEKSRLLSDRFSAERPKGSFSTLEIQRTEQGDSAMYLCASSSAGGSYEQYFGPGTRLTVT.

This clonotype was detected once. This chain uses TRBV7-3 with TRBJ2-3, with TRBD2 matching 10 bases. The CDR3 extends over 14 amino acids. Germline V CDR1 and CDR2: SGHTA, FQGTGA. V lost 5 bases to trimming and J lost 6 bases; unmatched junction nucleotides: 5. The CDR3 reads CASSLAGVMDTQYF. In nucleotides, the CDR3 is TGTGCCAGCAGCCTAGCGGGAGTCATGGATACGCAGTATTTT.

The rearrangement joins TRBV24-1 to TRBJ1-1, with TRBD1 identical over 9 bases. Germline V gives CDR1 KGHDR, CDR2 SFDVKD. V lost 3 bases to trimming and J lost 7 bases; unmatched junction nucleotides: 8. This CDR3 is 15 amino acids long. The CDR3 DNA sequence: TGTGCCACCAGTGATCACAGGGGGCGGGGAATTGAAGCTTTCTTT. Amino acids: CATSDHRGRGIEAFF.

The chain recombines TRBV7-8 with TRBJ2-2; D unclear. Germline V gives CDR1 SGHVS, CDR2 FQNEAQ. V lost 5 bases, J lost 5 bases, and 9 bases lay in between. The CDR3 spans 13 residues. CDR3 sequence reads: CASSPYLTGELFF. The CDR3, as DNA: TGTGCCAGCAGCCCCTACCTGACCGGGGAGCTGTTTTTT.

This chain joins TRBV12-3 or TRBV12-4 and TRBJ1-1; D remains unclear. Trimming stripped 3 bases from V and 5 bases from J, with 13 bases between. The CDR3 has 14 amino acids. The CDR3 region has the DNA TGTGCCAGCAGTTTTTCACACCTGGGGACTGAAGCTTTCTTT. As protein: CASSFSHLGTEAFF.

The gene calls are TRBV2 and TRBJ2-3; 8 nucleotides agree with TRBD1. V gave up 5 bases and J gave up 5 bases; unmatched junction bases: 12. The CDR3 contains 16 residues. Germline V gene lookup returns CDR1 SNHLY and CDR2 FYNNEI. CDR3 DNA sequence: TGTGCCAGCAGTCAACGGACGACAGGGGTGAAAGATACGCAGTATTTT. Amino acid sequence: CASSQRTTGVKDTQYF.

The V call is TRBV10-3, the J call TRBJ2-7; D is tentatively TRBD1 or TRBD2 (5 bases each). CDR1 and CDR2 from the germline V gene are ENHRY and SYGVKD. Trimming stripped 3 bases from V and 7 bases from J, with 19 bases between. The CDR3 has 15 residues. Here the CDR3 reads CAISERGGPAGEQYF. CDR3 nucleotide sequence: TGTGCCATCAGTGAACGAGGCGGGCCCGCAGGGGAGCAGTACTTC.

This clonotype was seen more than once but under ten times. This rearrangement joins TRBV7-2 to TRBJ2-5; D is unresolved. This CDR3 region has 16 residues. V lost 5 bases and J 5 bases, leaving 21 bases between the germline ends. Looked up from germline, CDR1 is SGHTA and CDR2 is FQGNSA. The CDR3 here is CASSPGRPADRETQYF. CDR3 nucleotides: TGTGCCAGCAGCCCGGGTCGCCCGGCTGACCGGGAGACCCAGTACTTC.